The 19 T cell receptor beta chains given below trace back to one sample, sequenced in a study of blood T cell repertoires in COVID-19. Data came from immunoSEQ multiplex PCR; TCRdb stores just in-frame clones and leaves some out. This repertoire shows about 100,000 clones, around 80% found once; its top ten account for around 9.6%. The sequenced sample was peripheral blood. All receptors derive from a man aged 60-69 years with active or convalescent COVID-19.

V gene TRBV27 combines with J gene TRBJ2-1; a possible D gene is TRBD1 (6 bases). CDR1 and CDR2 (germline): MNHEY, SMNVEV (reference sequence). Trimming removed 6 bases at V and 6 bases at J, with 15 bases between. The CDR3 length is 14 residues. CDR3 in DNA: TGTGCCAGCAGCTGGGAAAGGGGGTTCAATGAGCAGTTCTTC. As protein: CASSWERGFNEQFF.

This clone has more than one count but fewer than ten. V usage is TRBV11-2 and J usage is TRBJ1-1, with D unresolved. The germline gives CDR1 SGHAT, CDR2 FQNNGV. This CDR3 region has 13 residues. Trimming shortened V by 2 bases and J by 1 base, and 5 bases separated the two germline ends. The CDR3 region has the DNA TGTGCCAGCAGCTTAAACTGGAACACTGAAGCTTTCTTT. Translating it yields CASSLNWNTEAFF.

CDR3 nucleotide sequence: TGTGCCAGCAGCCCCCGGACAGGGCAACCCCTCCACTTT. This translates into CASSPRTGQPLHF. The chain combines TRBV7-2 with TRBJ1-6; 8 bases fit TRBD1. Germline V gene sequence: CDR1 SGHTA, CDR2 FQGNSA. J lost 12 bases, V lost 5 bases, and 6 bases had no gene match. The length of the CDR3 is 13 residues.

The chain is built from TRBV11-3 and TRBJ1-3; no firm D call. There are 16 residues in the CDR3. Trimming cost V 2 bases and J 2 bases, with 13 bases left between them. Germline-derived CDR1 and CDR2 are SGHNT and YENEEA. CDR3 region: CASSLSGAGAGNTIYF. The CDR3 coding sequence is TGTGCCAGCAGCTTAAGCGGCGCTGGGGCTGGAAACACCATATATTTT.

V is TRBV5-1 and J is TRBJ2-7; TRBD1 aligns across 8 bases. The CDR3 runs to 14 residues. Trimming took 4 bases from V and 2 from J; bases not matched to a gene: 5. From germline, CDR1 is SGHRS and CDR2 YFSETQ. The CDR3 DNA sequence: TGCGCCAGCAGCGGAGGACAGGGCCCCTACGAGCAGTACTTC. Its protein product is CASSGGQGPYEQYF.

The CDR3, as DNA: TGTGCCAGCAGCGTAGTTCTCGGACAGGGGCTTTCTAGTGGGGAGGCTTTCTTT. Translation: CASSVVLGQGLSSGEAFF. The rearrangement uses TRBV9 and TRBJ1-1, with 9 bases aligning to TRBD1. Germline CDR1 is SGDLS and CDR2 is YYNGEE. There are 18 residues in the CDR3. The junction had 20 bases not matched to a gene; V was cut back by 0 bases and J by 11 bases.

This chain joins TRBV3-1 (or the pseudogene TRBV3-2) and TRBJ2-2; no reliable D call. Germline CDR1 is LGHDT and CDR2 is YNNKEL (reference sequence). There are 13 residues in the CDR3. V lost 1 base and J lost 6, with 6 bases in between. As DNA, the CDR3 is TGTGCCAGCAGCCAAGTTTATGCCGGGGAGCTGTTTTTT. It translates to CASSQVYAGELFF.

The rearrangement uses TRBV28 and TRBJ2-1, with 11 bases lining up with TRBD1. This CDR3 comprises 15 residues. CDR1 MDHEN and CDR2 SYDVKM come from the germline V gene. V lost 3 bases to trimming and J lost 8 bases; unmatched junction nucleotides: 6. The CDR3 loop reads CASSLLGQGDDEQFF. As DNA, the CDR3 is TGTGCCAGCAGTTTGTTGGGACAGGGGGACGATGAGCAGTTCTTC.

The chain combines TRBV15 with TRBJ2-1, with D perhaps matching TRBD1 (5 bases). This CDR3 spans 13 amino acids. The V and J ends lost 5 bases and 8 bases respectively, with 13 bases between them. Germline values: CDR1 LNHNV, CDR2 YYDKDF (reference sequence). CDR3 nucleotide sequence: TGTGCCACCAGCCGCAATACAGGCGATGAGCAGTTCTTC. The encoded protein is CATSRNTGDEQFF.

This chain connects TRBV9 to TRBJ1-5; 7 bases align to TRBD1. The junction had 6 bases not matched to a gene; V was cut back by 2 bases and J by 4 bases. Germline lookup yields CDR1 SGDLS and CDR2 YYNGEE. This CDR3 is 15 amino acids long. The CDR3 nucleotides are TGTGCCAGCAGCGTTTCAGGGACAGTTAATCAGCCCCAGCATTTT. Its protein is CASSVSGTVNQPQHF.

V and J are TRBV5-8 and TRBJ2-1, with TRBD2 matching 10 bases. Per the germline V gene, CDR1 is SGHTS and CDR2 is YDEGEE. The CDR3 has 15 amino acids. Losses at the gene ends were 2 bases for V and 7 bases for J; bases not matched to a gene: 6. CDR3 in amino acids: CASSFSFSGRNEQFF. In DNA, the CDR3 is TGTGCCAGCAGCTTCTCCTTTAGCGGGAGGAATGAGCAGTTCTTC.

V and J are TRBV19 and TRBJ2-4, with a possible D match to TRBD2 (6 bases). The V gene's germline CDR1 is LNHDA and CDR2 SQIVND (reference sequence). The V end lost 0 bases, the J end lost 0 bases, and 9 bases lay between the germline ends. The CDR3 is made up of 16 amino acids. CDR3 coding DNA: TGTGCCAGTAGTATAGACGGGGGAGCAGCCAAAAACATTCAGTACTTC. This gives the protein CASSIDGGAAKNIQYF.

This chain links TRBV7-2 with TRBJ2-1; 7 bases match TRBD2. The trim removed 7 bases at V and 4 bases at J, leaving 10 bases unmatched. The CDR3 spans 15 residues. Germline-derived CDR1 and CDR2 are SGHTA and FQGNSA. Written as DNA, the CDR3 is TGTGCCAGCACCTGGGAGGGGAGCCTTTACAATGAGCAGTTCTTC. Translated, it gives CASTWEGSLYNEQFF.

The rearrangement links TRBV15 to TRBJ1-1, with D uncertain. This CDR3 has 13 residues. The ends were cut back, 0 bases at V and 4 bases at J, with 6 bases in the middle. Germline V gene lookup returns CDR1 LNHNV and CDR2 YYDKDF (reference sequence). DNA of the CDR3: TGTGCCACCAGCAGAGATGGACTCACTGAAGCTTTCTTT. This encodes CATSRDGLTEAFF.

The chain is built from TRBV6-6 and TRBJ2-3; 16 bases fit TRBD2. Germline CDR1 MNHNY, CDR2 SVGAGI (reference sequence). The J segment lost 5 bases and the V segment lost 5 bases, leaving 4 bases of the junction unmatched. The CDR3 sequence is 16 residues long. CDR3 bases: TGTGCCAGCAGTCCCGGGACTAGCGGGAGGGTAGATACGCAGTATTTT. This encodes CASSPGTSGRVDTQYF.

The rearrangement uses TRBV19 and TRBJ2-4; 7 positions match TRBD1. The CDR3 consists of 13 residues. CDR1 is LNHDA, CDR2 SQIVND, per germline (reference sequence). V was pared by 0 bases and J by 13 bases, with 6 bases of the junction left unmatched. DNA of the CDR3: TGTGCCAGTAGTATAGAGCGGCAGGGGGTACAGTACTTC. Encoded protein: CASSIERQGVQYF. Variable domain in full (rest from reference TRBV19 and TRBJ2-4): DGGITQSPKYLFRKEGQNVTLSCEQNLNHDAMYWYRQDPGQGLRLIYYSQIVNDFQKGDIAEGYSVSREKKESFPLTVTSAQKNPTAFYLCASSIERQGVQYFGAGTRLSVL.

This sequence joins TRBV6-5 and TRBJ2-1; 9 bases fit TRBD2. V was pared by 5 bases and J by 9 bases, with 11 bases of the junction left unmatched. This CDR3 spans 15 amino acids. Germline CDR1 reads MNHEY; CDR2 reads SVGAGI. CDR3 loop: CASSRSGRQGGEQFF. The CDR3, as DNA: TGTGCCAGCAGTCGTAGCGGGAGACAAGGGGGTGAGCAGTTCTTC.

This clone has only a few counts. The chain joins TRBV10-2 to TRBJ1-2; D unresolved. Germline V gene sequence: CDR1 WSHSY, CDR2 SAAADI. V lost 0 bases and J 8 bases, leaving 16 bases between the germline ends. This CDR3 is built from 15 residues. The CDR3: CASSESIPPIGGYTF. The CDR3 coding sequence is TGCGCCAGCAGTGAGTCGATTCCACCTATCGGGGGCTACACCTTC.

This clone was recorded once. This chain joins TRBV2 and TRBJ1-1; D gene unclear. Looked up from germline, CDR1 is SNHLY and CDR2 is FYNNEI. The germline V and J ends were trimmed by 4 bases and 1 base, with 7 bases remaining between them. This CDR3 contains 13 residues. The CDR3 sequence is CASSVLPNTEAFF. In nucleotides, the CDR3 is TGTGCCAGCAGTGTTCTACCGAACACTGAAGCTTTCTTT.